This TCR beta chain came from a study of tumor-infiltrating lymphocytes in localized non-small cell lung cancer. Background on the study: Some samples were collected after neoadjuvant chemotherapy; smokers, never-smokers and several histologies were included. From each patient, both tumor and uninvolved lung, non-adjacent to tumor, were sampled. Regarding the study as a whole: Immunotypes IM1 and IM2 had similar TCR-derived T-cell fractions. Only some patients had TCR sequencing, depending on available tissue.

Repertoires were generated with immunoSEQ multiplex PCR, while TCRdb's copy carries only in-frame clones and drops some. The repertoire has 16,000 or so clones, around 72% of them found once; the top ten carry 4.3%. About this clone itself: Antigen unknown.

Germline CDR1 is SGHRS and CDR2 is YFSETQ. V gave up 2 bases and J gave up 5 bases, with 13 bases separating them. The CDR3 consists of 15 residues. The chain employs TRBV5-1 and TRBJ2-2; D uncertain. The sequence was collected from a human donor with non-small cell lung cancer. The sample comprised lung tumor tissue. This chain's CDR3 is CASSFDGPSTGELFF. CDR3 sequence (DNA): TGCGCCAGCAGCTTTGACGGGCCGAGTACCGGGGAGCTGTTTTTT.